Listed below are T cell receptor beta chains from one sample, sequenced in a study of glioma-infiltrating T cells. TCRdb used MiXCR to reprocess the multiplex PCR reads, holding one entry per CDR3 protein. Counted here are around 190,000 distinct CDR3 sequences, roughly 45% occurring once; the ten biggest clones make up roughly 5.2%. The sample consisted of glioma tissue, nonneoplastic brain tissue, or PBMCs (not recorded which). These receptors originate from a human donor with low-grade glioma or glioblastoma, undergoing nonglioma brain surgery, or in good health (not recorded which). Both conserved end residues are part of each CDR3. Fields, in order: J gene, V gene, D gene, clone size, CDR3 DNA, CDR3 protein. The D gene is left open where the match is weak. Expanded clones get a size class; other rows say once, few or many, or leave the size out.

>TRBJ2-5|TRBV9|NA|few
TGTGCCAGCAGCGTAGCTCCTTCGGCGGCCGAAGAGACCCAGTACTTC
CASSVAPSAAEETQYF
>TRBJ2-7|TRBV6-6|NA|NA
TGTGATAGCAGTTCAGACTTCGTATCCTACGAGCAGTACTTC
CDSSSDFVSYEQYF
>TRBJ2-3|TRBV3-1|TRBD1|few
TGTGCCAGCAGCACCAGGGGGCAGGGTACAGATACGCAGTATTTT
CASSTRGQGTDTQYF
>TRBJ1-4|TRBV2|TRBD1|NA
TGTGCCAGCGGAAACGACAGGGGAGGACATAAAAAACTGTTTTTT
CASGNDRGGHKKLFF
>TRBJ2-1|TRBV6-1|NA|many
TGTGCCAGCAGTTCCCGGGCCCCCTCAGCGGATGAGCAGTTCTTC
CASSSRAPSADEQFF
>TRBJ2-3|TRBV2|TRBD2|many
TGTGCCAGCAGGGGGACTAGCGGGAGGCGCACAGATACGCAGTATTTT
CASRGTSGRRTDTQYF
>TRBJ2-1|TRBV6-1|TRBD2|NA
TGTGCAACCGAAGGTAGCGGGAGATACAATGAGCAGTTCTTC
CATEGSGRYNEQFF
>TRBJ1-1|TRBV12-3/TRBV12-4|NA|NA
TGTGCCAGCAAAACGGGGCAATACACTGAAGCTTTCTTT
CASKTGQYTEAFF
>TRBJ2-7|TRBV19|TRBD1|few
TGTGCCAGTAGTACAGACAGGGCGGCCGGCGAGCAGTACTTC
CASSTDRAAGEQYF
>TRBJ1-5|TRBV2|NA|few
TGTGCCAGCAGGGAGAGTGGTCTTAGGGATCAGCCCCAGCATTTT
CASRESGLRDQPQHF
>TRBJ2-5|TRBV14|NA|few
TGTGCCAGCAGCCAAGAAGCAGGGACCCAGTACTTC
CASSQEAGTQYF
>TRBJ1-2|TRBV29-1|NA|few
TGCAGCGTTGGTTACAGCGACGGCTATGGCTACACCTTC
CSVGYSDGYGYTF
>TRBJ1-5|TRBV7-2|TRBD1|NA
TGTGCCAGCAGCTTACAGGGGGATTATAGGAATCAGCCCGAGCATTTT
CASSLQGDYRNQPEHF
>TRBJ2-3|TRBV19|NA|NA
TGTGCCAGTAGTCTAGGAATTCCTAGCACAGATACGCAGTATTTT
CASSLGIPSTDTQYF
>TRBJ2-1|TRBV28|NA|NA
TGTGCCAGCAAAAAGACCAATTCACACCTCCACTTC
CASKKTNSHLHF
>TRBJ1-2|TRBV3-1|NA|NA
TGTGCCAGCAGCGGGGTCAGCGACTATGGCTACACCTTC
CASSGVSDYGYTF
>TRBJ2-3|TRBV7-9|NA|few
TGTGCCAGCAGCGAAACGCCCCGGGAACTCACAGATACGCAGTATTTT
CASSETPRELTDTQYF
>TRBJ1-6|TRBV2|NA|many
TGTGCCAGCAGCCTCGACAGGTCTGGGTCACCCCTCCACTTT
CASSLDRSGSPLHF
>TRBJ1-2|TRBV12-3/TRBV12-4|TRBD1|NA
TGTGCCAGCAGCCTAACAGCACAGGGGCCCTATGGCTACACCTTC
CASSLTAQGPYGYTF
>TRBJ2-1|TRBV5-1|TRBD2|NA
TGCGCCAGCACCCTCGGGGGGGAACTCAATGAGAAGTTCTTC
CASTLGGELNEKFF
>TRBJ2-5|TRBV7-2|NA|many
TGTGCCAGCAGCTTAAACGGAAGAGAGACCCAGTACTTC
CASSLNGRETQYF
>TRBJ2-3|TRBV29-1|NA|NA
TGCAGCGGGGGCGAGTACACAGATACGCAGTATTTT
CSGGEYTDTQYF
>TRBJ2-2|TRBV29-1|TRBD1|NA
TGCAGCGCCCAGGGGACAGGGGAGGCCGGGGAGCTGTTTTTT
CSAQGTGEAGELFF
>TRBJ2-5|TRBV6-1|NA|many
TGTGCCAGCAGATCCCAATCGTCCACGGAGACCCAGTACTTC
CASRSQSSTETQYF